These T cell receptor beta chains were read from a single sample in a study of beta chain bispecific antibodies for T cell cancers. Antigens for these TCRs are unknown. TCRdb reprocessed the 5' RACE reads with MiXCR, giving one entry per CDR3 protein. The table records about 15,000 distinct CDR3 sequences, approximately 2.2% of them present only once. Sequencing used healthy donor T cells cultured with leukemia cells. The receptors here all came from a human donor in good health. Some clones in this sample may be carry-over from other donors' samples. Both conserved end residues are part of each CDR3. D genes are given only for firm matches. Size values are once, few and many counts, or a class for expanded clones, and some rows have none.

d_call	j_call	v_call	clone_size	cdr3_nt	cdr3_aa
NA	TRBJ2-7	TRBV6-9	many	TGTGCCAGCAGTTACATCCGGCCCTACGAGCAGTACTTC	CASSYIRPYEQYF
NA	TRBJ2-7	TRBV27	many	TGTGCCACCCAAAGCCGACAAGGGTTCTACGAGCAGTACTTC	CATQSRQGFYEQYF
NA	TRBJ2-2	TRBV28	many	TGTGCCAGCAACTCTCCGGGCCGGGGAGCCGGGGAGCTGTTTTTT	CASNSPGRGAGELFF
NA	TRBJ1-5	TRBV6-1	NA	TGTGCCAGCAGTGAAGGGTTGGGGGCCGATCAGCCCCAGCATTTT	CASSEGLGADQPQHF
NA	TRBJ2-3	TRBV18	many	TGTGCCAGCTCACCCGCAGTGGGGTCTGATACGCAGTATTTT	CASSPAVGSDTQYF
NA	TRBJ1-4	TRBV27	many	TGTGCCAGCAGTCCCCGACAGTATGGGGAAAAACTGTTTTTT	CASSPRQYGEKLFF
NA	TRBJ1-2	TRBV4-1	many	TGCGCCAGCAGCGGAAGCTCTAACTATGGCTACACCTTC	CASSGSSNYGYTF
NA	TRBJ2-7	TRBV7-9	many	TGTGCCAGCAGCTCAAAATCTCAGGGCTACGAGCAGTACTTC	CASSSKSQGYEQYF
NA	TRBJ2-5	TRBV10-2	many	TGCGCCAGCAGTGTAGGGGGGCTGGAGACCCAGTACTTC	CASSVGGLETQYF
NA	TRBJ2-7	TRBV19	many	TGTGCCAGTAGTATTGCCGGGGCCTACGAGCAGTACTTC	CASSIAGAYEQYF
TRBD2	TRBJ2-3	TRBV25-1	many	TGTGCCAGCAGTGAATATAGCGGGGGAGGCACAGATACGCAGTATTTT	CASSEYSGGGTDTQYF
NA	TRBJ2-3	TRBV30	NA	TGTGCCTGGAGTGTAGCGGGCAGGTCAAGCCGTGATACGCAGTATTTT	CAWSVAGRSSRDTQYF
TRBD2	TRBJ2-1	TRBV7-9	medium-sized	TGTGCCAGCAGCTTAAGCCTAGCGGTAAATGAGCAGTTCTTC	CASSLSLAVNEQFF
TRBD1	TRBJ2-3	TRBV18	many	TGTGCCAGCTCACCAACTCAGGGACAGGGCACAGATACGCAGTATTTT	CASSPTQGQGTDTQYF
TRBD2	TRBJ2-3	TRBV28	many	TGTGCCAGCAGCTCCCCTAGCGGGGGGCCAGATACGCAGTATTTT	CASSSPSGGPDTQYF
TRBD2	TRBJ2-5	TRBV10-2	many	TGCGCCAGCAGTGAGTCCCCCTCAGACGTAGCGGGAGAGACCCAGTACTTC	CASSESPSDVAGETQYF
TRBD2	TRBJ2-7	TRBV30	few	TGTGCCTGGAGTATTGGCTACTCAGGACTAGCCGTCCACGAGCAGTACTTC	CAWSIGYSGLAVHEQYF
NA	TRBJ2-7	TRBV27	many	TGTGCCAGCAGTTTAGGGGCAGGATCTAAAGAGCAGTACTTC	CASSLGAGSKEQYF
NA	TRBJ2-7	TRBV6-1	many	TGTGCCAGCCTCCGGGGCCCCGATTCCGCCTACGAGCAGTACTTC	CASLRGPDSAYEQYF
TRBD1	TRBJ1-2	TRBV28	many	TGTGCCACCTATAATCTCCGCTCGATTACAGGGGTCAGAGGCTACACCTTC	CATYNLRSITGVRGYTF
NA	TRBJ2-6	TRBV20-1	many	TGCAGTGCTAGGGGCCCCTCTGGGGCCAACGTCCTGACTTTC	CSARGPSGANVLTF
NA	TRBJ1-1	TRBV5-1	many	TGCGCCAGCAGCTTGGTGATGGGCGTGAACACTGAAGCTTTCTTT	CASSLVMGVNTEAFF
NA	TRBJ2-3	TRBV15	many	TGTGCCACCAGCATCGCCCCCGGGGACCTCACAGATACGCAGTATTTT	CATSIAPGDLTDTQYF
NA	TRBJ1-2	TRBV27	medium-sized	TGTGCCAGCAGAGCCGGGTCTGGCAGTGGCTACACCTTC	CASRAGSGSGYTF